Listed here is a single TCR beta chain. Its cognate antigen is unknown. Ulcerative colitis patients received no immunosuppressive medication before the diagnostic colonoscopy. This entry comes from a study of pediatric ulcerative colitis. Study-wide points: A couple of rectal CDR3 clonotypes occurred in all ulcerative colitis patients. Total lymphocyte DNA, not sorted subsets, was the template.

Data came from immunoSEQ multiplex PCR; TCRdb stores just in-frame clones and leaves some out. The sample carries around 64,000 clones, approximately 87% recorded once. The CDR3 totals 15 residues. V lost 3 bases, J lost 6 bases, and 10 bases stayed unmatched. CDR1 is SEHNR and CDR2 is FQNEAQ in the germline V gene (reference sequence). The sample was blood. The rearrangement joins TRBV7-9 to TRBJ1-1; TRBD1 aligns across 7 bases. The origin of this receptor is a boy younger than 18 with severe ulcerative colitis. This chain's CDR3 is CASSFGSLGQSEAFF. CDR3 coding DNA: TGTGCCAGCAGCTTCGGATCTTTGGGACAGTCTGAAGCTTTCTTT.